These 25 T cell receptor beta chains share one sample of origin, sequenced in a study of cytomegalovirus exposure and HLA in healthy donors. In the PCR, 60 Vbeta and 13 Jbeta primers were used. The repertoire was sequenced with immunoSEQ multiplex PCR; TCRdb's copy has only in-frame clones and lacks some. The sample lists about 120,000 clones, approximately 69% occurring once. Sequencing input: PBMCs. These receptors were taken from a woman aged 50 to 60 in good health and CMV-seropositive.

This clone was observed a few times. CDR3 nucleotide sequence: TGTGCCAGCAGTGAAGCCGCGGGGGCGTGGATGAGTGAAAAACTGTTTTTT. The encoded protein is CASSEAAGAWMSEKLFF. V usage is TRBV6-1 and J usage is TRBJ1-4; maybe TRBD1 (6 bases). The CDR3 runs 17 residues. Per germline, CDR1 MNHNS and CDR2 SASEGT. Trimming stripped 0 bases from V and 7 bases from J, with 18 bases between.

This clone is a singleton in its sample. The chain has TRBV30 and TRBJ2-3; D is perhaps TRBD2 (5 bases). Germline lookup yields CDR1 GTSNPN and CDR2 SVGIG (reference sequence). The length of the CDR3 is 15 residues. Trimming removed 1 base from V and 0 bases from J, with 11 bases in between. In nucleotides, the CDR3 is TGTGCCTGGAGTGGGGAGCGGACTAGCACAGATACGCAGTATTTT. Protein: CAWSGERTSTDTQYF.

This chain links TRBV2 with TRBJ2-2; D ambiguous. V lost 2 bases, J lost 2 bases, and 6 bases lay in between. Per germline, CDR1 SNHLY and CDR2 FYNNEI. This CDR3 has 14 residues. CDR3 amino acids: CASSELRNTGELFF. The CDR3, as DNA: TGTGCCAGCAGTGAACTGCGAAACACCGGGGAGCTGTTTTTT.

The chain is built from TRBV5-1 and TRBJ1-2; a weak D match, TRBD1 (5 bases). The V end lost 0 bases, the J end lost 5 bases, and 11 bases lay between the germline ends. The CDR3 totals 14 residues. CDR1 is SGHRS and CDR2 is YFSETQ in the germline V gene. CDR3 protein: CASSLADSLYGYTF. For the CDR3, the DNA is TGCGCCAGCAGCTTGGCTGACAGCTTATATGGCTACACCTTC.

This sequence joins TRBV10-3 and TRBJ1-3; D remains ambiguous. Germline CDR1 is ENHRY and CDR2 is SYGVKD. This CDR3 spans 15 amino acids. Trimming removed 6 bases from V and 2 bases from J, with 14 bases in between. The CDR3 spells CAISPGGSPGNTIYF. In DNA, the CDR3 is TGTGCCATCAGCCCGGGTGGGTCCCCTGGAAACACCATATATTTT.

The chain links TRBV5-6 to TRBJ2-2; the match to TRBD2 covers 10 bases. Germline CDR1 and CDR2: SGHDT and YYEEEE. This CDR3 region has 17 residues. V shed 4 bases and J 8 bases; nucleotides not matched to a gene: 14. The CDR3 DNA reads as TGTGCCAGCAGCCCCCGGACTAGCGGCGTTAGGATGGGGGAGCTGTTTTTT. This encodes CASSPRTSGVRMGELFF.

The V call is TRBV4-1, the J call TRBJ1-4; tentative D call: TRBD1 (6 bases). Deletions cut 3 bases from V and 3 bases from J, with 14 bases between. Germline values: CDR1 MGHRA, CDR2 YSYEKL. The CDR3 sequence is 16 residues long. The CDR3 region is CASSQKTQGSNEKLFF. CDR3 in DNA: TGCGCCAGCAGCCAGAAAACCCAGGGGTCTAATGAAAAACTGTTTTTT.

The chain's CDR3 is CASKGTANTEAFF. CDR3 DNA sequence: TGTGCCAGCAAGGGGACAGCGAACACTGAAGCTTTCTTT. The rearrangement uses TRBV2 and TRBJ1-1; 7 nucleotides align to TRBD1. V was clipped by 7 bases and J by 1 base; unmatched bases: 3. This CDR3 is built from 13 residues. From germline, CDR1 is SNHLY and CDR2 FYNNEI.

The gene calls are TRBV7-2 and TRBJ1-2, with TRBD1 identical over 9 bases. V gave up 6 bases and J gave up 6 bases; unmatched junction bases: 5. Germline V gives CDR1 SGHTA, CDR2 FQGNSA. The CDR3 has 13 residues. The CDR3 protein is CASSHRGHDGYTF. The CDR3 nucleotides are TGTGCCAGCAGTCACAGGGGGCACGATGGCTACACCTTC.

The rearrangement uses TRBV9 and TRBJ2-3, with 7 bases fitting TRBD2. This CDR3 has 16 residues. J gave up 2 bases and V 0 bases, and 6 bases lay outside the gene matches. Germline lookup yields CDR1 SGDLS and CDR2 YYNGEE. CDR3 protein: CASSVAGGEATDTQYF. The CDR3, as DNA: TGTGCCAGCAGCGTAGCTGGGGGGGAGGCCACAGATACGCAGTATTTT.

The CDR3 coding sequence is TGTGCCAGCAGGGGAGGGCGTGCGGAAAAACTGTTTTTT. Translated: CASRGGRAEKLFF. The V gene is TRBV27, the J gene TRBJ1-4; D remains ambiguous. In germline, CDR1 is MNHEY, CDR2 SMNVEV (reference sequence). The CDR3 runs to 13 residues. Trimming left V 6 bases short and J 8 bases short, with 13 bases between.

The chain is built from TRBV5-4 and TRBJ2-7; tentatively, D is TRBD1 (6 bases). The length of the CDR3 is 14 residues. Looked up from germline, CDR1 is SGHNT and CDR2 is YYREEE (reference sequence). Trimming left V 0 bases short and J 3 bases short, with 10 bases between. CDR3 loop: CASSLEQGFYEQYF. DNA for the CDR3: TGTGCCAGCAGCTTGGAACAGGGTTTCTACGAGCAGTACTTC.

As DNA, the CDR3 is TGTGCCTGGAGTGGCAGATACAATCAGCCCCAGCATTTT. Its protein is CAWSGRYNQPQHF. The V and J genes are TRBV30 and TRBJ1-5; D not resolved. Germline V gene lookup returns CDR1 GTSNPN and CDR2 SVGIG (reference sequence). There are 13 residues in the CDR3. Trimming pared 1 base from V and 3 bases from J, leaving 7 bases between. Full variable domain (missing parts from reference TRBV30 and TRBJ1-5): SQTIHQWPATLVQPVGSPLSLECTVEGTSNPNLYWYRQAAGRGLQLLFYSVGIGQISSEVPQNLSASRPQDRQFILSSKKLLLSDSGFYLCAWSGRYNQPQHFGDGTRLSIL.

This sequence joins TRBV7-9 and TRBJ1-1; 7 nucleotides agree with TRBD1. This CDR3 comprises 15 residues. Germline lookup yields CDR1 SEHNR and CDR2 FQNEAQ (reference sequence). The V gene end was trimmed by 0 bases and the J gene end by 4 bases; junction bases not matched to a gene: 5. The CDR3 loop is CASSLAGTGATEAFF. DNA for the CDR3: TGTGCCAGCAGCTTAGCGGGAACAGGGGCCACTGAAGCTTTCTTT. Based on the CDR3 plus reference TRBV7-9 and TRBJ1-1, the full variable domain is DTGVSQNPRHKITKRGQNVTFRCDPISEHNRLYWYRQTLGQGPEFLTYFQNEAQLEKSRLLSDRFSAERPKGSFSTLEIQRTEQGDSAMYLCASSLAGTGATEAFFGQGTRLTVV.

This clone occurred a few times. V usage is TRBV19 and J usage is TRBJ2-7, with 16 bases matching TRBD2. V lost 4 bases, J lost 6 bases, and 6 bases stayed unmatched. Germline V lookup: CDR1 LNHDA, CDR2 SQIVND (reference sequence). This CDR3 contains 16 residues. The CDR3 loop is CASSTGLAGGLSEQYF. The CDR3 coding sequence is TGTGCCAGTAGTACGGGACTAGCGGGAGGGCTGAGCGAGCAGTACTTC.

This clone was counted a few times. This chain joins TRBV7-2 and TRBJ2-5; TRBD1 is a possible D gene (5 bases). The germline V and J ends were trimmed by 3 bases and 3 bases, with 11 bases remaining between them. The germline CDR1 and CDR2 sequences are SGHTA and FQGNSA. This CDR3 comprises 14 residues. Written as DNA, the CDR3 is TGTGCCAGCAGCTTGGGCAGGGTGGAAGAGACCCAGTACTTC. This codes for CASSLGRVEETQYF. The variable domain in full, with the rest retrieved from reference TRBV7-2 and TRBJ2-5, is GAGVSQSPSNKVTEKGKDVELRCDPISGHTALYWYRQSLGQGLEFLIYFQGNSAPDKSGLPSDRFSAERTGGSVSTLTIQRTQQEDSAVYLCASSLGRVEETQYFGPGTRLLVL.

The rearrangement links TRBV27 to TRBJ2-7; D may be TRBD1 (5 bases). V dropped 3 bases and J dropped 4 bases, with 13 bases sitting between them. The CDR3 extends over 14 amino acids. CDR1 is MNHEY, CDR2 SMNVEV, per germline (reference sequence). CDR3 coding DNA: TGTGCCAGCAGTTTTGCGCCAGGGTGGTACGAGCAGTACTTC. Encoded protein: CASSFAPGWYEQYF.

V and J are TRBV30 and TRBJ1-1; D not certain. The CDR3 length is 12 residues. The germline V gene has CDR1 GTSNPN and CDR2 SVGIG (reference sequence). V lost 3 bases and J lost 3, with 8 bases in between. In DNA form, the CDR3 reads TGTGCCTGGAGATGGAGTGACACTGAAGCTTTCTTT. It codes for CAWRWSDTEAFF. Based on the CDR3 plus reference TRBV30 and TRBJ1-1, the full variable domain is SQTIHQWPATLVQPVGSPLSLECTVEGTSNPNLYWYRQAAGRGLQLLFYSVGIGQISSEVPQNLSASRPQDRQFILSSKKLLLSDSGFYLCAWRWSDTEAFFGQGTRLTVV.

The chain has TRBV10-3 and TRBJ2-7, with 7 bases aligning to TRBD2. From germline, CDR1 is ENHRY and CDR2 SYGVKD. The junction had 10 bases not matched to a gene; V was cut back by 6 bases and J by 2 bases. CDR3 size: 15 residues. The DNA for the CDR3 is TGTGCCATCAGCCTCCGGGACGGGGGGACCTACGAGCAGTACTTC. Amino acid sequence: CAISLRDGGTYEQYF.

The CDR3 loop is CASSQDIYRDRGGSPLHF. In DNA, the CDR3 is TGCGCCAGCAGCCAAGATATTTACCGGGACAGGGGTGGGTCACCCCTCCACTTT. This chain links TRBV4-1 with TRBJ1-6; 10 nucleotides align to TRBD1. J gave up 10 bases and V 0 bases, and 12 bases lay outside the gene matches. The CDR3 runs to 18 residues. Germline loops: CDR1 MGHRA, CDR2 YSYEKL.

V is TRBV12-5 and J is TRBJ1-4; possible D gene TRBD1, 6 bases. This CDR3 is built from 14 residues. Trimming took 5 bases from V and 5 from J, leaving 12 bases between them. The germline CDR1 and CDR2 sequences are LGHNT and FRNRAP. The CDR3, as DNA: TGTGCTAGTGGTCCCGGACAGAACAATGAAAAACTGTTTTTT. This translates into CASGPGQNNEKLFF.

The chain couples TRBV4-3 to TRBJ2-3; 8 nucleotides match TRBD1. The CDR3 has 15 residues. Germline CDR1 LGHNA, CDR2 YSLEER. J lost 6 bases, V lost 1 base, and 6 bases had no gene match. The CDR3 sequence: CASSQGTGFPDTQYF. The CDR3, as DNA: TGCGCCAGCAGCCAAGGGACAGGGTTCCCCGATACGCAGTATTTT.

This chain uses TRBV5-8 with TRBJ1-2; perhaps TRBD1 as D (5 bases). The CDR3 loop spans 13 amino acids. The germline gives CDR1 SGHTS, CDR2 YDEGEE. Trimming took off 0 bases at V and 6 bases at J, with 9 bases between the two ends. This chain's CDR3 is CASSLDRRDGYTF. The CDR3, as DNA: TGTGCCAGCAGCTTGGACAGGAGGGATGGCTACACCTTC.

The chain combines TRBV4-1 with TRBJ1-6, with a weak D call TRBD1 (6 bases). V was shortened by 0 bases and J by 7 bases, with 10 bases between the two germline ends. Germline CDR1 reads MGHRA; CDR2 reads YSYEKL. The CDR3 runs to 15 residues. In nucleotides, the CDR3 is TGCGCCAGCAGCCAAGAAGCAGGGGAGAATTCACCCCTCCACTTT. Its protein is CASSQEAGENSPLHF.

This chain connects TRBV10-3 to TRBJ2-7, with D perhaps matching TRBD2 (5 bases). This CDR3 is built from 13 residues. Germline lookup yields CDR1 ENHRY and CDR2 SYGVKD. V was clipped by 0 bases and J by 6 bases, with 9 bases between them. CDR3 DNA: TGTGCCATCAGTGAGTCGCCGGCGGGCGAGCAGTACTTC. Its protein product is CAISESPAGEQYF.